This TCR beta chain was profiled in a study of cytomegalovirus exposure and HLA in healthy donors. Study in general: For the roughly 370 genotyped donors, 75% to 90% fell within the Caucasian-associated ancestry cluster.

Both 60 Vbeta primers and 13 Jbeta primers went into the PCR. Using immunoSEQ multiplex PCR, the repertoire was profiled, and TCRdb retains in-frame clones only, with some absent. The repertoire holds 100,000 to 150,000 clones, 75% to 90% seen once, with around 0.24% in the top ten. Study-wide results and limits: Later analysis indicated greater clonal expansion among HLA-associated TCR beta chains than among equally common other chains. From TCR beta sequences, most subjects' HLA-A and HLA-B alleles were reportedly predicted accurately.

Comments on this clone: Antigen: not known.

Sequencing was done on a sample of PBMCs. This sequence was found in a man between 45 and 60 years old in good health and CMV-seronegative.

For the CDR3, the DNA is TGCGCCAGCAGCGCGGGGACTAGCGGAGTCTACGAGCAGTACTTC. The encoded protein is CASSAGTSGVYEQYF. This sequence joins TRBV5-1 and TRBJ2-7; TRBD2 matches at 11 bases. Germline V CDR1 and CDR2: SGHRS, YFSETQ. The CDR3 loop spans 15 amino acids. With 4 bases clipped from V and 3 bases from J, the junction kept 6 bases outside the gene matches. Combining the CDR3 with reference TRBV5-1 and TRBJ2-7 gives the whole variable domain KAGVTQTPRYLIKTRGQQVTLSCSPISGHRSVSWYQQTPGQGLQFLFEYFSETQRNKGNFPGRFSGRQFSNSRSEMNVSTLELGDSALYLCASSAGTSGVYEQYFGPGTRLTVT.